The present T cell receptor (beta chain) was sequenced within a study of Ad26.COV2.S vaccination and SARS-CoV-2 variants. Repertoires were generated with immunoSEQ multiplex PCR, while TCRdb's copy carries only in-frame clones and drops some. This sample has a few hundred thousand clones, with roughly 84% found just once. The germline gives CDR1 LNHDA, CDR2 SQIVND (reference sequence). V trimming: 5 bases; J trimming: 1 base; junction bases outside the gene matches: 8. This CDR3 contains 15 residues. Indicated treatment: some 19 received Ad26.COV2.S at low or high dose, single or two shots; several received placebo; per-sample allocation not given. Following the first vaccine or placebo injection, samples were taken on day 63.

Sequencing was performed on peripheral blood, taken in a trial of Ad26.COV2.S vaccine versus placebo. The receptor was isolated from a person aged 18-65 years who received the Ad26.COV2.S COVID-19 vaccine or a placebo. This rearrangement joins TRBV19 to TRBJ2-7; TRBD2 matches 7 bases. For the CDR3, the DNA is TGTGCCAGTAGTGTCGGGGCTAGCGGATCCTACGAGCAGTACTTC. Amino acids: CASSVGASGSYEQYF. The full variable domain, completed using reference TRBV19 and TRBJ2-7, is DGGITQSPKYLFRKEGQNVTLSCEQNLNHDAMYWYRQDPGQGLRLIYYSQIVNDFQKGDIAEGYSVSREKKESFPLTVTSAQKNPTAFYLCASSVGASGSYEQYFGPGTRLTVT.